This T cell receptor (beta chain) was captured in a study of shared clonotypes between healthy human individuals. Overall study findings and caveats: Compared with memory subsets, naive subsets generally had larger estimated richness.

Genomic DNA (from each subset) was split evenly across several immunoSEQ plates. Profiling relied on immunoSEQ multiplex PCR, and the TCRdb table lists in-frame clones only, not all of them. The profile covers about 180,000 clones, with approximately 95% appearing a single time and 0.067% taken by the ten largest. CD45RA+ naive and CD45RA-negative memory subsets were separated from CD4+ cells. Concerning this clone itself: Its antigen is currently unknown.

In germline, CDR1 is MDHEN, CDR2 SYDVKM. Trimming left V 8 bases short and J 3 bases short, with 17 bases between. The CDR3 has 14 amino acids. V gene TRBV28 combines with J gene TRBJ2-7, with D unresolved. The specimen sequenced was naive CD4+ T cells sorted from blood. Subset denoted: CD45RA+ positively selected. This sequence originates from a woman aged 25-40 years in good health. CDR3: CASLWKKLIYEQYF. The CDR3, as DNA: TGTGCCAGCTTATGGAAGAAGTTGATCTACGAGCAGTACTTC. The whole variable domain, filled in from reference TRBV28 and TRBJ2-7, reads DVKVTQSSRYLVKRTGEKVFLECVQDMDHENMFWYRQDPGLGLRLIYFSYDVKMKEKGDIPEGYSVSREKKERFSLILESASTNQTSMYLCASLWKKLIYEQYFGPGTRLTVT.